These 27 T cell receptor beta chains were all obtained from the same sample, sequenced in a study of blood T cell repertoires in COVID-19. Here immunoSEQ multiplex PCR was the method, and the copy in TCRdb shows in-frame clones only, minus some. The repertoire consists of about 73,000 clones, with 65% to 85% occurring once and the leading ten covering about 1.9%. Source material: peripheral blood. These receptors were obtained from a woman aged 55-75 years with acute or convalescent COVID-19.

This chain links TRBV29-1 with TRBJ2-7, with D possibly matching TRBD1 (6 bases). The length of the CDR3 is 13 residues. Between the trimmed V and J ends, which lost 4 bases and 6 bases, there was a span of 16 bases. Germline assignment: CDR1 SQVTM and CDR2 ANQGSEA. The CDR3 DNA reads as TGCAGCGTTGCCCTCAGGGGAAGGGGCGAGCAGTACTTC. Translation: CSVALRGRGEQYF.

This chain links TRBV25-1 with TRBJ2-7, with 12 bases matching TRBD1. The CDR3 contains 13 residues. V was pared by 7 bases and J by 7 bases, with 5 bases of the junction left unmatched. Germline V gene data show CDR1 as MGHDK and CDR2 as SYGVNS. CDR3 region: CASKGQGAGEQYF. In DNA, the CDR3 is TGTGCCAGCAAGGGACAGGGGGCGGGGGAGCAGTACTTC.

This clone was seen only a few times. This rearrangement joins TRBV7-8 to TRBJ2-5; TRBD2 matches 10 bases. Germline V lookup: CDR1 SGHVS, CDR2 FQNEAQ. Germline trimming cut 0 bases from V and 5 bases from J; bases unmatched to any gene: 6. CDR3 length: 16 amino acids. The CDR3 DNA sequence: TGTGCCAGCAGCTTAGCTACTAGCGGGAATGCGGAGACCCAGTACTTC. As protein: CASSLATSGNAETQYF. Full variable domain (missing parts from reference TRBV7-8 and TRBJ2-5): GAGVSQSPRYKVAKRGQDVALRCDPISGHVSLFWYQQALGQGPEFLTYFQNEAQLDKSGLPSDRFFAERPEGSVSTLKIQRTQQEDSAVYLCASSLATSGNAETQYFGPGTRLLVL.

CDR3 DNA sequence: TGTGCCAGCAGCTCAGCGGGGACTAGCACAGATACGCAGTATTTT. This codes for CASSSAGTSTDTQYF. The rearrangement uses TRBV7-2 and TRBJ2-3; 7 bases agree with TRBD2. The germline gives CDR1 SGHTA, CDR2 FQGNSA. The V and J ends lost 4 bases and 0 bases, in that order; junction bases with no gene match: 4. The CDR3 contains 15 residues.

This clone is a singleton in its sample. The chain recombines TRBV28 with TRBJ1-4; 8 nucleotides match TRBD1. The CDR3 runs to 15 residues. The germline CDR1 and CDR2 sequences are MDHEN and SYDVKM. The junction had 8 bases not matched to a gene; V was cut back by 3 bases and J by 8 bases. CDR3 sequence: CASSFGAAGGEKLFF. The CDR3 DNA reads TGTGCCAGCAGTTTTGGGGCCGCAGGGGGCGAAAAACTGTTTTTT.

The chain joins TRBV14 to TRBJ1-1, with D unresolved. The CDR3 runs to 15 residues. V lost 0 bases, J lost 0 bases, and 8 bases lay in between. Germline V gene lookup returns CDR1 SGHDN and CDR2 FVKESK. CDR3 in amino acids: CASSQDLRVNTEAFF. CDR3 sequence (DNA): TGTGCCAGCAGCCAAGATTTGAGGGTGAACACTGAAGCTTTCTTT.

The rearrangement links TRBV19 to TRBJ1-2, with D tentatively TRBD1 (5 bases). Germline CDR1 is LNHDA and CDR2 is SQIVND (reference sequence). The CDR3 has 14 residues. V was trimmed by 3 bases and J by 3 bases, leaving 11 bases between them. The chain's CDR3 is CASSIIAGDYGYTF. CDR3 sequence (DNA): TGTGCCAGTAGTATTATAGCGGGGGACTATGGCTACACCTTC.

CDR3 region: CASSYRGSGNTIYF. The CDR3, as DNA: TGTGCCAGCAGTTATCGGGGCTCTGGAAACACCATATATTTT. The genes are TRBV6-6 and TRBJ1-3; D call uncertain. V was shortened by 3 bases and J by 0 bases, with 6 bases between the two germline ends. The CDR3 extends over 14 amino acids. Germline loops: CDR1 MNHNY, CDR2 SVGAGI (reference sequence).

The chain employs TRBV7-9 and TRBJ1-5; 7 bases line up with TRBD1. J was trimmed by 0 bases and V by 8 bases; bases with no gene match: 13. The length of the CDR3 is 17 residues. Germline V gives CDR1 SEHNR, CDR2 FQNEAQ (reference sequence). The CDR3 sequence is CASRGGRDSHSNQPQHF. The CDR3 DNA follows: TGTGCCAGCCGCGGGGGGAGGGACAGTCATAGCAATCAGCCCCAGCATTTT.

This clone was detected once. J is TRBJ2-1 and V is TRBV7-9, with 13 bases matching TRBD2. Germline V gives CDR1 SEHNR, CDR2 FQNEAQ (reference sequence). The CDR3 length is 18 residues. V trimming: 8 bases; J trimming: 3 bases; junction bases outside the gene matches: 13. The DNA of the CDR3 is TGTGCCAGCTCGTCAACGACGGGACTAGCGGGGCTCTACAATGAGCAGTTCTTC. Amino acids: CASSSTTGLAGLYNEQFF.

V usage is TRBV30 and J usage is TRBJ2-7; D not resolved. This CDR3 has 12 residues. Germline V CDR1 and CDR2: GTSNPN, SVGIG (reference sequence). V was cut by 3 bases and J by 3 bases, with 9 bases left in between. The CDR3 DNA reads as TGTGCCTGGAGCGGAGCGAACTACGAGCAGTACTTC. Its translation is CAWSGANYEQYF.

The rearrangement uses TRBV2 and TRBJ1-2; D ambiguous. V was trimmed by 2 bases and J by 6 bases, leaving 13 bases between them. This CDR3 is built from 14 residues. Germline V gives CDR1 SNHLY, CDR2 FYNNEI. This CDR3 reads CASSENQIQNGYTF. The CDR3, as DNA: TGTGCCAGCAGTGAAAACCAAATACAGAATGGCTACACCTTC.

The genes are TRBV7-2 and TRBJ2-1; no definite D call. The V gene lost 5 bases and the J gene lost 4 bases, with 15 bases spanning the gap. Germline CDR1 and CDR2: SGHTA and FQGNSA. This CDR3 contains 15 residues. The CDR3: CASSRVSSVYNEQFF. CDR3 nucleotides: TGTGCCAGCAGCCGGGTCTCCTCCGTATACAATGAGCAGTTCTTC.

This sequence joins TRBV6-5 and TRBJ1-5; D unclear. Germline loops: CDR1 MNHEY, CDR2 SVGAGI. The CDR3 sequence is 10 residues long. V lost 5 bases, J lost 9 bases, and 5 bases lay in between. CDR3 residues: CASSLRPQHF. DNA of the CDR3: TGTGCCAGCAGTCTACGGCCCCAGCATTTT.

This clone was seen a single time. V gene TRBV7-3 combines with J gene TRBJ1-2; 7 nucleotides align to TRBD1. J gave up 4 bases and V 4 bases, and 9 bases lay outside the gene matches. The CDR3 is 15 amino acids. Germline V lookup: CDR1 SGHTA, CDR2 FQGTGA. CDR3 bases: TGTGCCAGCAGCTCAAACCCCGGGACAGCCTATGGCTACACCTTC. Protein product: CASSSNPGTAYGYTF. The entire variable domain, with the rest obtained from reference TRBV7-3 and TRBJ1-2, is as follows: GAGVSQTPSNKVTEKGKYVELRCDPISGHTALYWYRQSLGQGPEFLIYFQGTGAADDSGLPNDRFFAVRPEGSVSTLKIQRTERGDSAVYLCASSSNPGTAYGYTFGSGTRLTVV.

This clone was picked up one time. The chain couples TRBV15 to TRBJ1-1, with a tentative D call TRBD1 (5 bases). The germline V and J ends were trimmed by 2 bases and 0 bases, with 25 bases remaining between them. Per the germline V gene, CDR1 is LNHNV and CDR2 is YYDKDF (reference sequence). This CDR3 is built from 20 residues. This CDR3 reads CATSRPRFTGGSPLNTEAFF. The DNA of the CDR3 is TGTGCCACCAGCAGACCTAGGTTTACGGGGGGGAGTCCGCTGAACACTGAAGCTTTCTTT.

The chain combines TRBV7-7 with TRBJ1-2; D is possibly TRBD1 (6 bases). The germline CDR1 and CDR2 sequences are SSHAT and FNYEAQ (reference sequence). The CDR3 contains 12 residues. This chain's CDR3 is CAIQGSLHGYTF. Written as DNA, the CDR3 is TGTGCTATACAGGGATCTCTACATGGCTACACCTTC.

J is TRBJ2-2 and V is TRBV4-2, with D unresolved. Trimming stripped 0 bases from V and 1 base from J, with 9 bases between. Germline V gives CDR1 LGHNA, CDR2 YNFKEQ. The CDR3 runs to 16 residues. CDR3 in amino acids: CASSQDRTGNTGELFF. The CDR3 DNA is TGTGCCAGCAGCCAAGATCGTACCGGGAACACCGGGGAGCTGTTTTTT.

The chain employs TRBV19 and TRBJ1-6, with TRBD1 matching 10 bases. The CDR3 is 17 amino acids. The germline CDR1 and CDR2 sequences are LNHDA and SQIVND (reference sequence). V lost 2 bases to trimming and J lost 7 bases; unmatched junction nucleotides: 8. CDR3 sequence: CASSIRKGQGWNSPLHF. For the CDR3, the DNA is TGTGCCAGTAGTATAAGGAAGGGACAGGGGTGGAATTCACCCCTCCACTTT.

The J gene is TRBJ2-1, the V gene TRBV9; perhaps TRBD1 as D (6 bases). CDR3 length: 15 amino acids. Germline V lookup: CDR1 SGDLS, CDR2 YYNGEE. V lost 0 bases and J lost 7, with 14 bases in between. The CDR3 reads CASSVGKTGKNEQFF. In nucleotides, the CDR3 is TGTGCCAGCAGCGTAGGAAAAACAGGGAAGAATGAGCAGTTCTTC.

The J gene is TRBJ2-1, the V gene TRBV6-6; 7 bases are shared with TRBD1. V gave up 2 bases and J gave up 0 bases; unmatched junction bases: 4. Germline assignment: CDR1 MNHNY and CDR2 SVGAGI (reference sequence). CDR3 length: 16 amino acids. The CDR3 is CASSYPTGNSYNEQFF. In nucleotides, the CDR3 is TGTGCCAGCAGTTACCCGACAGGGAACTCCTACAATGAGCAGTTCTTC.

This clone came up once. V is TRBV6-4 and J is TRBJ2-3; D is unclear. The CDR3 has 13 residues. V lost 0 bases, J lost 8 bases, and 9 bases lay in between. Germline V gene data show CDR1 as MRHNA and CDR2 as SNTAGT. CDR3 nucleotides: TGTGCCAGCAGTGACTCTGCGAGTGGTACGCAGTATTTT. It is translated as CASSDSASGTQYF.

The V and J genes are TRBV23-1 and TRBJ2-5; 8 nucleotides match TRBD1. TRBV23-1 carries the ORF label, with uncertain function. V trimming: 8 bases; J trimming: 5 bases; junction bases outside the gene matches: 10. This CDR3 region has 14 residues. Here the CDR3 reads CASPKKGDRETQYF. The CDR3 coding sequence is TGCGCCAGCCCTAAGAAGGGGGACAGGGAGACCCAGTACTTC.

The chain employs TRBV2 and TRBJ1-3, with TRBD1 identical over 9 bases. In germline, CDR1 is SNHLY, CDR2 FYNNEI. The CDR3 has 18 amino acids. The trim removed 7 bases at V and 0 bases at J, leaving 13 bases unmatched. CDR3 in amino acids: CASKGLDRGRRSGNTIYF. In DNA form, the CDR3 reads TGTGCCAGCAAAGGCCTGGACAGGGGTCGACGCTCTGGAAACACCATATATTTT.

This chain uses TRBV9 with TRBJ1-3, with 10 bases identical to TRBD1. Germline assignment: CDR1 SGDLS and CDR2 YYNGEE. The V gene end was trimmed by 0 bases and the J gene end by 4 bases; junction bases not matched to a gene: 1. CDR3 length: 15 amino acids. Here the CDR3 reads CASSVEGQGGNTIYF. The CDR3 DNA is TGTGCCAGCAGCGTAGAGGGACAGGGGGGAAACACCATATATTTT. The full variable domain, completed using reference TRBV9 and TRBJ1-3, is DSGVTQTPKHLITATGQRVTLRCSPRSGDLSVYWYQQSLDQGLQFLIQYYNGEERAKGNILERFSAQQFPDLHSELNLSSLELGDSALYFCASSVEGQGGNTIYFGEGSWLTVV.

The chain carries TRBV5-1 and TRBJ2-5, with 15 bases identical to TRBD2. V lost 4 bases, J lost 0 bases, and 7 bases stayed unmatched. Per the germline V gene, CDR1 is SGHRS and CDR2 is YFSETQ. The CDR3 contains 18 residues. CDR3 sequence (DNA): TGCGCCAGCAGCCGGCAGGGACTAGCGGGGGGTCACCAAGAGACCCAGTACTTC. It codes for CASSRQGLAGGHQETQYF.

This clone was recorded only once. V and J are TRBV9 and TRBJ1-5; maybe TRBD1 (5 bases). CDR1 is SGDLS and CDR2 is YYNGEE in the germline V gene. This CDR3 is built from 15 residues. Trimming took 3 bases from V and 3 from J, leaving 13 bases between them. CDR3 sequence: CASSEGSLDNQPQHF. CDR3 coding DNA: TGTGCCAGCAGCGAGGGGTCCCTCGACAATCAGCCCCAGCATTTT.